The 17 T cell receptor beta chains below all came from one sample that was sequenced in a study of chemoradiotherapy in HPV16-positive cancers. Sequencing used immunoSEQ multiplex PCR; TCRdb keeps in-frame clones, though not all of them. The table shows approximately 4,900 clones, with about 96% occurring only once. Sample: tumor tissue, taken from a patient who underwent chemoradiotherapy. The receptors come from a human donor with HPV-associated anogenital cancer.

The chain combines TRBV19 with TRBJ1-2; 9 nucleotides align to TRBD1. CDR3 length: 20 amino acids. The germline gives CDR1 LNHDA, CDR2 SQIVND (reference sequence). V lost 5 bases and J lost 7; bases outside the gene matches: 26. The CDR3 protein is CASSPTSFTRDRALGGGYTF. The CDR3, as DNA: TGTGCCAGTAGTCCCACTAGCTTTACCCGGGACAGGGCGCTTGGGGGTGGCTACACCTTC.

The chain carries TRBV29-1 and TRBJ1-2; 10 bases align to TRBD1. From germline, CDR1 is SQVTM and CDR2 ANQGSEA. Trimming removed 6 bases from V and 3 bases from J; junction bases left unmatched: 10. This CDR3 is built from 15 residues. In DNA, the CDR3 is TGCAGCGTGGACCAAGACAGGGGGCGTCACTATGGCTACACCTTC. It translates to CSVDQDRGRHYGYTF.

The chain recombines TRBV5-5 with TRBJ2-5, with 7 bases matching TRBD2. Germline trimming cut 5 bases from V and 5 bases from J; bases unmatched to any gene: 6. From germline, CDR1 is SGHKS and CDR2 YYEKEE (reference sequence). The CDR3 totals 13 residues. DNA for the CDR3: TGTGCCAGCAGAAAGCGGGATACGGAGACCCAGTACTTC. Encoded protein: CASRKRDTETQYF.

CDR3 loop: CASSPGGLILFF. DNA of the CDR3: TGTGCCAGCAGCCCAGGGGGTCTCATACTTTTCTTT. This chain links TRBV6-5 with TRBJ1-1; 7 bases are shared with TRBD1. Trimming removed 6 bases from V and 13 bases from J; junction bases left unmatched: 11. The germline V gene encodes CDR1 MNHEY and CDR2 SVGAGI. There are 12 residues in the CDR3.

The chain is built from TRBV5-1 and TRBJ2-1; D may be TRBD1 or TRBD2 (5 bases each). The CDR3 consists of 14 residues. The germline V gene encodes CDR1 SGHRS and CDR2 YFSETQ. Trimming stripped 3 bases from V and 1 base from J, with 8 bases between. The chain's CDR3 is CASSSRESYNEQFF. CDR3 sequence (DNA): TGCGCCAGCAGCTCCAGGGAGTCCTACAATGAGCAGTTCTTC.

Comments on this clone: Other nucleotide sequences from this sample produce the same CDR3. The chain has TRBV4-1 and TRBJ2-5; TRBD1 aligns across 8 bases. Germline V gene data show CDR1 as MGHRA and CDR2 as YSYEKL. Trimming took 0 bases from V and 2 from J; bases not matched to a gene: 5. The CDR3 runs to 16 residues. DNA of the CDR3: TGCGCCAGCAGCCAAGATAGGTACAGGGGGCAAGAGACCCAGTACTTC. Its protein is CASSQDRYRGQETQYF.

The chain has TRBV2 and TRBJ1-4; D is unresolved. This CDR3 has 14 amino acids. Germline CDR1 and CDR2: SNHLY and FYNNEI. V was cut by 6 bases and J by 4 bases, with 12 bases left in between. The CDR3 DNA is TGTGCCAGCAGCTGGTGGCAGGTTAATGAAAAACTGTTTTTT. It encodes CASSWWQVNEKLFF. Drawing the rest from reference TRBV2 and TRBJ1-4, the complete variable domain is EPEVTQTPSHQVTQMGQEVILRCVPISNHLYFYWYRQILGQKVEFLVSFYNNEISEKSEIFDDQFSVERPDGSNFTLKIRSTKLEDSAMYFCASSWWQVNEKLFFGSGTQLSVL.

The genes are TRBV28 and TRBJ2-5, with D possibly being TRBD2 (6 bases). The germline CDR1 and CDR2 sequences are MDHEN and SYDVKM. The CDR3 totals 15 residues. V lost 5 bases, J lost 6 bases, and 19 bases lay in between. This CDR3 is CASSLGGISAQTQYF. As DNA, the CDR3 is TGTGCCAGCAGTCTTGGGGGGATCTCGGCGCAGACCCAGTACTTC.

This clone was picked up one time. The chain uses TRBV11-3 and TRBJ1-1; unclear D gene. This CDR3 has 15 residues. The germline gives CDR1 SGHNT, CDR2 YENEEA. V lost 0 bases to trimming and J lost 7 bases, with 15 bases between them. The CDR3 loop is CASSLETFSSGEAFF. The DNA of the CDR3 is TGTGCCAGCAGCTTAGAGACCTTCAGTTCAGGTGAAGCTTTCTTT.

V usage is TRBV7-6 and J usage is TRBJ2-5; TRBD2 matches 10 bases. The J segment lost 2 bases and the V segment lost 1 base, leaving 10 bases of the junction unmatched. The germline V gene has CDR1 SGHVS and CDR2 FNYEAQ. The length of the CDR3 is 18 residues. CDR3 sequence reads: CASSLDRLAGARQETQYF. The DNA for the CDR3 is TGTGCCAGCAGCTTAGATCGGCTAGCGGGAGCAAGGCAAGAGACCCAGTACTTC.

This sequence joins TRBV5-1 and TRBJ1-1, with a weak D call TRBD1 (6 bases). The germline gives CDR1 SGHRS, CDR2 YFSETQ. V shed 5 bases and J shed 4 bases, with 12 bases lying between them. The CDR3 contains 13 residues. The CDR3 sequence is CASSSQGGTEAFF. The DNA for the CDR3 is TGCGCCAGCAGTTCACAGGGAGGCACTGAAGCTTTCTTT.

This chain uses TRBV7-8 with TRBJ1-1; D is ambiguous. From germline, CDR1 is SGHVS and CDR2 FQNEAQ. V lost 1 base to trimming and J lost 2 bases, with 5 bases between them. CDR3 length: 13 amino acids. This chain's CDR3 is CASSLGANTEAFF. In DNA, the CDR3 is TGTGCCAGCAGCTTAGGCGCAAACACTGAAGCTTTCTTT.

The J gene is TRBJ2-7, the V gene TRBV18; no reliable D call. The CDR3 loop spans 13 amino acids. The V end was cut by 2 bases, the J end by 7 bases, with 12 bases between. Germline V CDR1 and CDR2: KGHSH, LQKENI. The CDR3 sequence is CASSPALGREQYF. CDR3 coding DNA: TGTGCCAGCTCACCAGCGCTCGGTAGGGAGCAGTACTTC. The variable domain in full, completed from reference TRBV18 and TRBJ2-7, reads NAGVMQNPRHLVRRRGQEARLRCSPMKGHSHVYWYRQLPEEGLKFMVYLQKENIIDESGMPKERFSAEFPKEGPSILRIQQVVRGDSAAYFCASSPALGREQYFGPGTRLTVT.

This chain uses TRBV7-6 with TRBJ2-2; 10 nucleotides match TRBD1. Per germline, CDR1 SGHVS and CDR2 FNYEAQ. V shed 5 bases, J shed 5 bases, and the junction held 11 bases outside the gene matches. The CDR3 length is 17 residues. CDR3 protein: CASSPKDRGRGTGELFF. CDR3 coding DNA: TGTGCCAGCAGCCCCAAAGACAGGGGGCGCGGAACCGGGGAGCTGTTTTTT. Combining the CDR3 with reference TRBV7-6 and TRBJ2-2 gives the whole variable domain GAGVSQSPRYKVTKRGQDVALRCDPISGHVSLYWYRQALGQGPEFLTYFNYEAQQDKSGLPNDRFSAERPEGSISTLTIQRTEQRDSAMYRCASSPKDRGRGTGELFFGEGSRLTVL.

The chain combines TRBV10-3 with TRBJ2-5; no reliable D call. The CDR3 spans 12 residues. Trimming pared 4 bases from V and 4 bases from J, leaving 7 bases between. Germline V lookup: CDR1 ENHRY, CDR2 SYGVKD. The CDR3 protein is CAISAAGETQYF. The CDR3 region has the DNA TGTGCCATCAGTGCGGCAGGAGAGACCCAGTACTTC.

The rearrangement uses TRBV25-1 and TRBJ1-1; D remains ambiguous. Germline V CDR1 and CDR2: MGHDK, SYGVNS. Trimming took 6 bases from V and 1 from J, leaving 9 bases between them. The CDR3 is 13 residues long. The CDR3 sequence is CASRVQENTEAFF. CDR3 DNA: TGTGCCAGCAGAGTCCAGGAGAACACTGAAGCTTTCTTT. The whole variable domain, filled in from reference TRBV25-1 and TRBJ1-1, reads EADIYQTPRYLVIGTGKKITLECSQTMGHDKMYWYQQDPGMELHLIHYSYGVNSTEKGDLSSESTVSRIRTEHFPLTLESARPSHTSQYLCASRVQENTEAFFGQGTRLTVV.

J is TRBJ1-2 and V is TRBV2; TRBD1 matches at 9 bases. CDR1 SNHLY and CDR2 FYNNEI come from the germline V gene. This CDR3 contains 16 residues. Trimming took 7 bases from V and 0 from J; bases not matched to a gene: 9. The CDR3 reads CASIGQGRVTNYGYTF. The CDR3 nucleotides are TGTGCCAGCATAGGACAGGGGAGGGTGACTAACTATGGCTACACCTTC.